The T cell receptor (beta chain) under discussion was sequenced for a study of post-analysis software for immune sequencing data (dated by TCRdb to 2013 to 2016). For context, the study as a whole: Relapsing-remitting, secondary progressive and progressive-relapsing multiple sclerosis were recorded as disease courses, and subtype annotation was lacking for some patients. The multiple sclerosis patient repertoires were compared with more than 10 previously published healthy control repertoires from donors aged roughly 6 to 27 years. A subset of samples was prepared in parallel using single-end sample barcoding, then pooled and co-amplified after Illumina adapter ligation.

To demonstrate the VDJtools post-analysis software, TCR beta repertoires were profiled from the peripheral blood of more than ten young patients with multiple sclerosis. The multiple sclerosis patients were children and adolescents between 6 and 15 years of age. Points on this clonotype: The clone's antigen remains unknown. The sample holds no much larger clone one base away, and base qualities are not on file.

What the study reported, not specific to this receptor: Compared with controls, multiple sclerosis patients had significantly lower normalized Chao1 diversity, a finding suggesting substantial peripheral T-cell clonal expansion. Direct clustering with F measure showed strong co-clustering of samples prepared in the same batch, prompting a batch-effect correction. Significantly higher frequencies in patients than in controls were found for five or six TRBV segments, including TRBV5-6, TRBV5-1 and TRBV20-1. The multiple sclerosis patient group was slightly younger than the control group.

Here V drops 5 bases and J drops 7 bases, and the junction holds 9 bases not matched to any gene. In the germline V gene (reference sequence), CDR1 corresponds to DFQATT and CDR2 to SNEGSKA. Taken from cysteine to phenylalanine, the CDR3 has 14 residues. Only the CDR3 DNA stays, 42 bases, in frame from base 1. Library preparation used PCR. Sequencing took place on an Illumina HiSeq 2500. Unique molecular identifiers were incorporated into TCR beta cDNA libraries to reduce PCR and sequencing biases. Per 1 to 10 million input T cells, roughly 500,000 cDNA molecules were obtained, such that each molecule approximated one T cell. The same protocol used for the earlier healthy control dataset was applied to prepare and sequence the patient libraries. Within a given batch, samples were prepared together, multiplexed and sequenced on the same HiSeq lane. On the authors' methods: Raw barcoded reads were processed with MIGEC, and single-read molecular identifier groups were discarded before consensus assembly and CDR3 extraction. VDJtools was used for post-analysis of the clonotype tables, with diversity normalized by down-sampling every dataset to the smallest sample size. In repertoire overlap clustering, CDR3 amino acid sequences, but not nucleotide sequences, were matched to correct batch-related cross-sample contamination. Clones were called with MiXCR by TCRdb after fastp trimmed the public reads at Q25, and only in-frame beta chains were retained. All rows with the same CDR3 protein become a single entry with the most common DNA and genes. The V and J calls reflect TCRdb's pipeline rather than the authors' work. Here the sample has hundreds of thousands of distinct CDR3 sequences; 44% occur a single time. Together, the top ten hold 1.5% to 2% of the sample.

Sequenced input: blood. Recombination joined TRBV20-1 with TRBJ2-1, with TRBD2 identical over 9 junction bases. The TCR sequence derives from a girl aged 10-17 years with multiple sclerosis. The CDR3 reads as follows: CSAPQAGGGNEQFF. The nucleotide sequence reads TGCAGTGCTCCCCAAGCGGGGGGTGGGAATGAGCAGTTCTTC.